This record concerns one TCR beta chain sequence. What antigen it recognizes has not been identified. Within one base of it there is no much larger clone, and no base qualities were kept. The receptor library was made with 5' RACE. Sequencing was carried out with an Illumina HiSeq 2500. A second PCR of 7 to 11 cycles was performed with a sample-barcoded 5' primer and a J-beta primer mix. A unique molecular identifier was introduced onto each TCR beta cDNA molecule by a template-switch 5' adaptor carrying 12 random nucleotides. Each sample yielded at least 2.5 million CDR3-containing paired-end reads. All of the RNA was converted into first-strand cDNA using the Mint cDNA synthesis kit, with a TRBC-specific oligonucleotide serving as the primer. All cDNA was treated with uracil-DNA glycosylase and then went through a first 18-cycle PCR with the universal primers M1SS and BC2_uni_R. The authors' analysis ran thus. Normalization of each sample was performed by random selection of 1 million high-quality reads, each carrying a distinct molecular identifier. Instead of being binned into consensus sequences, reads with shared molecular identifiers were discarded. MiTCR, set to a Q25 quality threshold and the strictest error-elimination algorithm, was used for CDR3 identification, clonotype clustering and error correction. Lower-bound total TCR beta diversity was estimated with a nonparametric unseen species model using Euler transformation. In TCRdb, the public reads were trimmed at Q25 with fastp and aligned with MiXCR, with productive beta chains retained. Each CDR3 protein gets just one entry, which takes the most common genes and DNA from the rows behind it. The V and J calls and clone size are TCRdb's, not the authors'. The table for this sample lists 550,000 to 650,000 distinct CDR3 sequences; approximately 30% of them were counted only once. The ten top clones hold 15% to 18% of the sample.

The sample is drawn from a study of blood T cells in healthy people across ages (dated by TCRdb to about 2015). Concerning the study at large: In model experiments, roughly one uniquely barcoded TCR beta cDNA molecule per two T cells was captured by template switching. The study measured age-related changes in TCR beta repertoire diversity using deep sequencing normalized with unique cDNA molecular identifiers. The donors were split into four age groups: young (average 16 years), middle-aged (39), aged (about 56) and long-lived (82). To avoid experimental bias, donors of different ages were distributed randomly across sequencing lanes. For two donors (one aged 18 to 29 and one aged 80 or older), the study analyzed two additional independent replicas of 1 million unique cDNA reads from the same blood draw. Overall results and qualifications from the work: There was a strong correlation between observed TCR beta diversity and the percentage of naive T cells measured by flow cytometry. Because the CMV infection status of the donors was unknown, age-related changes in expanded clonotypes may potentially have been confounded. Observed TCR beta diversity per million T cells fell roughly linearly with age, and a significant reduction was already apparent by age around 40. Bulk unsorted PBMC profiling prevented conclusive comparison of naive and antigen-experienced compartments. Total diversity estimates from one million sequenced T cells were considered lower bounds and underestimates. Compared with the aged group, more naive CD4+ T cells, fewer expanded clones and increased TCR diversity were shown by the long-lived group, suggesting age selection.

Systemically healthy Caucasian individuals from Russia, 39 in total and aged about 6 to 90 years, were included as donors. Ten milliliters of peripheral blood were drawn from each donor into EDTA-treated Vacutainer tubes. Ficoll-Paque density-gradient centrifugation was used to isolate PBMCs, with at least 7 million per sample. Total RNA, at least 6 micrograms per sample, was extracted from PBMCs with Trizol reagent. For every donor, an aliquot of PBMCs went through flow cytometry to measure the percentages of naive CD45RAhigh/CD27high T cells. CDR1 and CDR2 are drawn from the germline V gene: KGHSH, LQKENI. The CDR3 measures 17 amino acids from cysteine to phenylalanine. Of all the DNA, just the CDR3 is kept, 51 bases in frame from base 1. Trimming takes 3 bases from V and 0 bases from J, and the germline ends sit 16 bases apart.

Input material: blood. Recombination linked TRBV18 to TRBJ2-3; matching of 5 bases hints at TRBD2 as the D gene. This TCR was recovered from a woman of 80 years or more in good health. The DNA reads as follows: TGTGCCAGCTCACCCCCCGGGGTGGGCTACAGCACAGATACGCAGTATTTT. Translated, this is CASSPPGVGYSTDTQYF. Outside the CDR3, residues come from the reference TRBV18 and TRBJ2-3 proteins, so the full variable domain is: NAGVMQNPRHLVRRRGQEARLRCSPMKGHSHVYWYRQLPEEGLKFMVYLQKENIIDESGMPKERFSAEFPKEGPSILRIQQVVRGDSAAYFCASSPPGVGYSTDTQYFGPGTRLTVL.